The present T cell receptor (beta chain) was sequenced within a study of T cell repertoires in cytomegalovirus infection. Note on this clonotype: Its antigen is as yet unknown.

The CDR3 runs to 17 residues. Germline V gene lookup returns CDR1 MNHEY and CDR2 SVGAGI. Trimming pared 2 bases from V and 2 bases from J, leaving 16 bases between. Using its own MiXCR run on the reads, TCRdb lists one record per CDR3 protein. The sample yields about 570,000 distinct CDR3 sequences, almost 40% seen once. This clonotype was sampled from a human donor in good health (CMV status not recorded). Some clones in this sample may be carry-over from other donors' samples. The sequenced sample was cultured PBMCs, obtained from culture after CMV antigen stimulation. This sequence joins TRBV6-5 and TRBJ2-1; either TRBD1 or TRBD2 may supply D (5 bases each). This CDR3 reads CASSYGGWGSAYNEQFF. The CDR3 nucleotides are TGTGCCAGCAGTTACGGAGGTTGGGGGAGTGCCTACAATGAGCAGTTCTTC.